Each of the 4 T cell receptor beta chains below was sequenced from the same sample in a study of shared clonotypes between healthy human individuals. Produced via immunoSEQ multiplex PCR; TCRdb's table is partial and in-frame only. The table records 490,000 or so clones, 79% of them present only once. Sequences were obtained from PBMCs. Receptors were obtained from a woman in her thirties or forties in good health. Some clones in this sample may be carry-over from other donors' samples.

The genes are TRBV10-2 and TRBJ1-3; possible D gene TRBD1, 6 bases. The germline V and J ends were trimmed by 3 bases and 3 bases, with 15 bases remaining between them. The V gene's germline CDR1 is WSHSY and CDR2 SAAADI. The CDR3 extends over 16 amino acids. Written as DNA, the CDR3 is TGCGCCAGCAGTGATAGGAGCGGGGGCTTTGGAAACACCATATATTTT. It translates to CASSDRSGGFGNTIYF.

The V and J genes are TRBV4-1 and TRBJ1-3; D gene unclear. V was shortened by 3 bases and J by 0 bases, with 18 bases between the two germline ends. Germline CDR1 reads MGHRA; CDR2 reads YSYEKL. The CDR3 loop spans 18 amino acids. The CDR3 reads CASSHLLAGRNSGNTIYF. The DNA of the CDR3 is TGCGCCAGCAGCCACCTTCTGGCAGGAAGAAACTCTGGAAACACCATATATTTT.

The rearrangement joins TRBV2 to TRBJ2-1; the D gene is possibly TRBD2 (5 bases). Germline CDR1 reads SNHLY; CDR2 reads FYNNEI. V was clipped by 4 bases and J by 9 bases, with 13 bases between them. The CDR3 totals 13 residues. CDR3 nucleotides: TGTGCCAGCAGTGCTTCCCTAGCCGGTGAGCAGTTCTTC. Protein sequence: CASSASLAGEQFF.

The V gene is TRBV28, the J gene TRBJ2-5; TRBD2 is a possible D gene (7 bases). The germline gives CDR1 MDHEN, CDR2 SYDVKM. The V gene lost 5 bases and the J gene lost 5 bases, with 18 bases spanning the gap. This CDR3 spans 15 amino acids. DNA for the CDR3: TGTGCCAGCAGTCCCTTTGGGAAGGGGGGGGAGACCCAGTACTTC. Encoded protein: CASSPFGKGGETQYF. Drawing the rest from reference TRBV28 and TRBJ2-5, the complete variable domain is DVKVTQSSRYLVKRTGEKVFLECVQDMDHENMFWYRQDPGLGLRLIYFSYDVKMKEKGDIPEGYSVSREKKERFSLILESASTNQTSMYLCASSPFGKGGETQYFGPGTRLLVL.